One and the same sample provided the 8 T cell receptor beta chains below, sequenced in a study of regulatory T cells in long-lasting Graves disease. To make TCR beta libraries, researchers used iRepertoire HTBI primers and Arm-PCR of CDR3 regions. Via MiXCR, TCRdb re-called the multiplex PCR reads, giving one row per CDR3 protein. The data contain around 510,000 distinct CDR3 sequences, around 21% of them singletons. Time point defined: persistent/refractory GD, antithyroid drugs over 5 years with positive TRAb. PBMCs were the source of the RNA used for TCR sequencing. Sequenced material: peripheral blood mononuclear cells (PBMCs), taken when the disease was refractory, from a patient treated with antithyroid drugs. The receptors shown here come from a female donor with Graves disease.

This clonotype has ten or more counts. The V and J genes are TRBV28 and TRBJ1-5, with 8 nucleotides matching TRBD1. The germline gives CDR1 MDHEN, CDR2 SYDVKM. After removal of 8 bases from V and 5 bases from J, the junction contained 14 bases not matched to a gene. The length of the CDR3 is 16 residues. DNA of the CDR3: TGTGCCAGCCCCGGTGGCAGGGGGCGCCTTGATCAGCCCCAGCATTTT. It is translated as CASPGGRGRLDQPQHF.

V and J are TRBV4-3 and TRBJ1-1; TRBD1 is a possible D gene (6 bases). Trimming left V 4 bases short and J 11 bases short, with 17 bases between. The CDR3 is made up of 13 amino acids. Germline-derived CDR1 and CDR2 are LGHNA and YSLEER. Written as DNA, the CDR3 is TGCGCCAGCAGCCCCAATCGGGGGGGGCAGGCTTTCTTT. This gives the protein CASSPNRGGQAFF.

This clonotype has ten or more counts. J is TRBJ2-5 and V is TRBV20-1, with 11 bases fitting TRBD2. With 6 bases clipped from V and 1 base from J, the junction kept 7 bases outside the gene matches. Looked up from germline, CDR1 is DFQATT and CDR2 is SNEGSKA (reference sequence). CDR3 size: 15 residues. The CDR3 DNA reads as TGCAGTGCGACTAGCGGGAAGGACCCCCAAGAGACCCAGTACTTC. Residues: CSATSGKDPQETQYF.

This clonotype came up many times. The chain links TRBV28 to TRBJ2-7, with no clear D. From germline, CDR1 is MDHEN and CDR2 SYDVKM. CDR3 size: 15 residues. Trimming removed 3 bases at V and 3 bases at J, with 15 bases between. CDR3 DNA sequence: TGTGCCAGCAGTTTGAGAGGATCTTCAGGCTACGAGCAGTACTTC. It specifies CASSLRGSSGYEQYF.

This clonotype was counted a few times. CDR3 amino acids: CASSFPAGGKDGYTF. For the CDR3, the DNA is TGTGCCAGCAGTTTCCCCGCAGGGGGCAAGGATGGCTACACCTTC. This chain uses TRBV25-1 with TRBJ1-2; 8 bases map to TRBD1. After removal of 5 bases from V and 6 bases from J, the junction contained 11 bases not matched to a gene. The CDR3 length is 15 residues. The V gene's germline CDR1 is MGHDK and CDR2 SYGVNS.

This clonotype was counted at least ten times. In DNA, the CDR3 is TGTGCCAGCAGTTTCGGGTCGGTCATGGACACCATATATTTT. The encoded protein is CASSFGSVMDTIYF. The chain employs TRBV28 and TRBJ1-3; D is undetermined. The ends were cut back, 3 bases at V and 8 bases at J, with 14 bases in the middle. Germline V gene lookup returns CDR1 MDHEN and CDR2 SYDVKM. The CDR3 is made up of 14 amino acids.

This chain connects TRBV20-1 to TRBJ2-7, with 7 bases matching TRBD2. J was trimmed by 4 bases and V by 3 bases; bases with no gene match: 9. Germline V gives CDR1 DFQATT, CDR2 SNEGSKA (reference sequence). CDR3 length: 14 residues. This CDR3 reads CSARNQRDSYEQYF. DNA of the CDR3: TGCAGTGCTAGGAACCAGCGGGATTCGTACGAGCAGTACTTC.

V and J are TRBV10-2 and TRBJ1-1; D unresolved. V was cut by 2 bases and J by 5 bases, with 9 bases left in between. This CDR3 contains 13 residues. Germline-derived CDR1 and CDR2 are WSHSY and SAAADI. CDR3 region: CASSENRRTEAFF. As DNA, the CDR3 is TGCGCCAGCAGTGAGAATAGGAGGACTGAAGCTTTCTTT.